This T cell receptor beta chain was sequenced during a study of cytomegalovirus exposure and HLA in healthy donors. Study-level findings and limits: Diagnosis of cytomegalovirus status made by the classifier reportedly showed high specificity and sensitivity. It was found in a later analysis that first-cohort TCR clusters tended to co-occur in the 100 to 150 validation repertoires. The study put 150 to 200 TCR beta chains on its list as cytomegalovirus-associated.

As to this clone: Its antigen is currently unknown.

Libraries were prepared by immunoSEQ multiplex PCR; TCRdb keeps only in-frame clonotypes and omits some of them. The repertoire consists of over 110,000 clones, with 84% occurring once and the leading ten covering around 1.4%. The donors were members of the validation cohort, which comprised under 150 subjects and was separate from the first cohort of fewer than 700 subjects. Per the germline V gene, CDR1 is LNHDA and CDR2 is SQIVND (reference sequence). Trimming shortened V by 4 bases and J by 4 bases, and 11 bases separated the two germline ends. This CDR3 has 14 residues. The sequenced sample consisted of PBMCs. The TCR comes from a young woman in good health and CMV-seronegative. The V and J genes are TRBV19 and TRBJ1-3, with D possibly matching TRBD1 (6 bases). DNA for the CDR3: TGTGCCAGTAGTACGGACAGTAGAGGAAACACCATATATTTT. Translating gives CASSTDSRGNTIYF. The full variable domain, in which reference TRBV19 and TRBJ1-3 provide the parts outside the CDR3, is DGGITQSPKYLFRKEGQNVTLSCEQNLNHDAMYWYRQDPGQGLRLIYYSQIVNDFQKGDIAEGYSVSREKKESFPLTVTSAQKNPTAFYLCASSTDSRGNTIYFGEGSWLTVV.